This TCR beta chain was observed in a study of blood T cell repertoires in COVID-19. Germline V gene sequence: CDR1 SGDLS, CDR2 YYNGEE. CDR3 length: 15 amino acids. Trimming took 4 bases from V and 2 from J; bases not matched to a gene: 7. Original processing notes: Estimation of nucleated cell counts relied on the amplification of reference gene primers. Produced via immunoSEQ multiplex PCR; TCRdb's table is partial and in-frame only. V, J and clone size reflect that table, while D and trimming were determined from the DNA. The table lists 150,000 to 200,000 clones, 75% to 85% of them singletons. Seattle's enrolled individuals joined amid active infection and were then monitored longitudinally. This clone appeared a single time.

J is TRBJ2-5 and V is TRBV9, with 8 positions matching TRBD1. The TCR sequence derives from a woman in her 40s with COVID-19, enrolled during active disease. Sequencing used peripheral blood. CDR3 sequence: CASSLGTGKQETQYF. The CDR3 DNA reads as TGTGCCAGCAGCTTGGGGACAGGTAAACAAGAGACCCAGTACTTC.